Described below is a single T cell receptor (beta chain) sequence and its context. Its target is not known. TCR templates numbering around 9.6 x 10^4 were assayed per sample. Here immunoSEQ multiplex PCR was the method, and the copy in TCRdb shows in-frame clones only, minus some. This repertoire shows approximately 84,000 clones, just under 95% found once; its top ten account for approximately 17%. This CDR3 region has 13 residues. The V gene lost 3 bases and the J gene lost 1 base, with 8 bases spanning the gap. Germline CDR1 is GTSNPN and CDR2 is SVGIG (reference sequence). This sample is part of a study of siplizumab effects on memory and regulatory T cells. Whole-study findings and limits: It was not possible to assign a naive or memory phenotype to roughly 80-96% of proliferating CD4+ or CD8+ clones. Fewer alloreactive sequences mapped to unstimulated CD4+ memory cells under siplizumab.

The gene calls are TRBV30 and TRBJ2-3; D is uncertain. The sequence was collected from a human donor in good health. Sequenced input: CD8+ T cells sorted from blood. The CDR3 loop is CAWSVTRTDTQYF. CDR3 DNA sequence: TGTGCCTGGAGCGTGACCCGCACAGATACGCAGTATTTT.